This TCR beta chain was found in a study of early T cells in non-severe SARS-CoV-2 infection. Study-level results: CD4 and private specificities were missed by VDJdb matching, which favored anti-spike CD8 responses.

TCRdb ran MiXCR on the 5' RACE reads and lists one entry per CDR3 protein. The data show more than 90,000 distinct CDR3 sequences, with around 10% seen just once and around 4.7% held by the top ten. The germline V and J ends were trimmed by 1 base and 7 bases, with 22 bases remaining between them. CDR1 is SQVTM and CDR2 is ANQGSEA in the germline V gene. The CDR3 sequence is 16 residues long. In this sample, this clonotype turned up a few times. No antigen is known for it. The TCR originated in an adult who was a healthcare worker with PCR-confirmed SARS-CoV-2 infection or an uninfected control (not recorded which). Sequenced: whole blood. This chain joins TRBV29-1 and TRBJ2-5; tentatively, D is TRBD1 (6 bases). The CDR3 DNA is TGCAGCGTTGAAGCTAGGCAGGTGGAAAAAGGGGGGACCCAGTACTTC. It is translated as CSVEARQVEKGGTQYF.